Below are 20 T cell receptor beta chains sequenced from a single sample in a study of T cells after posttransplantation cyclophosphamide (dated by TCRdb to 2016 to 2017). Library preparation used the immunoSEQ multiplex PCR assay. Held by TCRdb, this immuneACCESS table contains in-frame sequences only and omits some clones. Under half of the omission traces to an unresolved V gene where checked; the cause of the rest is unknown. The sample profile shows about 11,000 clones; approximately 95% of them were found once. Of the sample, around 0.3% is held by the ten largest clones. Sequencing was carried out using naive CD8+ T cells sorted from PBMCs. The origin of the receptors is a man aged 25-40 years in good health and a related stem cell transplant donor.

In its sample, this clone was seen once. The chain is built from TRBV7-9 and TRBJ2-1; no clear D gene. V lost 5 bases to trimming and J lost 2 bases, with 10 bases between them. CDR1 and CDR2 from the germline V gene are SEHNR and FQNEAQ (reference sequence). The CDR3 loop spans 14 amino acids. Written as DNA, the CDR3 is TGTGCCAGCAGCGTATCCGAGACCTACAATGAGCAGTTCTTC. Protein product: CASSVSETYNEQFF. The full variable domain, with the rest looked up from reference TRBV7-9 and TRBJ2-1, is DTGVSQNPRHKITKRGQNVTFRCDPISEHNRLYWYRQTLGQGPEFLTYFQNEAQLEKSRLLSDRFSAERPKGSFSTLEIQRTEQGDSAMYLCASSVSETYNEQFFGPGTRLTVL.

The V call is TRBV6-1, the J call TRBJ2-1; D gene uncertain. This CDR3 is 12 amino acids long. The germline gives CDR1 MNHNS, CDR2 SASEGT. Between the trimmed V and J ends, which lost 6 bases and 6 bases, there was a span of 9 bases. CDR3: CASRTASNEQFF. CDR3 coding DNA: TGTGCCAGCAGGACTGCGAGCAATGAGCAGTTCTTC.

The chain recombines TRBV6-5 with TRBJ2-7; possibly TRBD2 for D (5 bases). This CDR3 is 15 amino acids long. The germline gives CDR1 MNHEY, CDR2 SVGAGI. Trimming removed 2 bases from V and 3 bases from J, with 14 bases in between. CDR3 sequence reads: CASSYLQDGGYEQYF. In nucleotides, the CDR3 is TGTGCCAGCAGTTACCTGCAGGACGGAGGCTACGAGCAGTACTTC.

The chain links TRBV6-1 to TRBJ1-5; 9 positions match TRBD1. Trimming at V came to 5 bases and at J to 5 bases, leaving 7 bases not matched to a gene. The CDR3 has 15 amino acids. Germline V gene sequence: CDR1 MNHNS, CDR2 SASEGT. As DNA, the CDR3 is TGTGCCAGCAGTCCAACAGGGGGCGGAGATCAGCCCCAGCATTTT. It encodes CASSPTGGGDQPQHF.

This chain links TRBV4-1 with TRBJ1-1; possibly TRBD1 for D (6 bases). Trimming shortened V by 0 bases and J by 5 bases, and 13 bases separated the two germline ends. The length of the CDR3 is 15 residues. The V gene's germline CDR1 is MGHRA and CDR2 YSYEKL. CDR3 DNA: TGCGCCAGCAGCCAAGACAGGCTAGGGGGTACTGAAGCTTTCTTT. Protein product: CASSQDRLGGTEAFF.

The V and J genes are TRBV9 and TRBJ1-2, with D maybe TRBD1 (5 bases). Germline V lookup: CDR1 SGDLS, CDR2 YYNGEE. The V gene lost 3 bases and the J gene lost 8 bases, with 17 bases spanning the gap. The CDR3 contains 14 residues. The CDR3: CASSALQGGEGYTF. The CDR3 region has the DNA TGTGCCAGCAGCGCGCTCCAGGGAGGGGAGGGCTACACCTTC.

The chain employs TRBV7-9 and TRBJ2-7, with 9 bases identical to TRBD2. After removal of 1 base from V and 0 bases from J, the junction contained 10 bases not matched to a gene. Germline CDR1 and CDR2: SEHNR and FQNEAQ (reference sequence). The CDR3 covers 18 residues. In nucleotides, the CDR3 is TGTGCCAGCAGCTTAGTTGTTGGGCTAGCGGGGAGCTCCTACGAGCAGTACTTC. As protein: CASSLVVGLAGSSYEQYF.

The rearrangement joins TRBV11-1 to TRBJ2-3, with D perhaps matching TRBD1 (6 bases). Trimming cost V 2 bases and J 4 bases, with 10 bases left between them. Germline V CDR1 and CDR2: SGHAT, FQDESV (reference sequence). This CDR3 is built from 14 residues. The CDR3 region has the DNA TGTGCCAGCAGCTTACGCAGGGGCGCAGATACGCAGTATTTT. Translation gives CASSLRRGADTQYF.

V usage is TRBV6-5 and J usage is TRBJ2-1, with 9 bases identical to TRBD2. The J segment lost 7 bases and the V segment lost 2 bases, leaving 6 bases of the junction unmatched. The CDR3 contains 15 residues. CDR1 is MNHEY, CDR2 SVGAGI, per germline. CDR3 sequence: CASSYIAGGRNEQFF. The DNA for the CDR3 is TGTGCCAGCAGTTACATTGCGGGGGGGCGGAATGAGCAGTTCTTC.

The J gene is TRBJ1-2, the V gene TRBV4-2; D not resolved. The CDR3 contains 16 residues. Germline V gives CDR1 LGHNA, CDR2 YNFKEQ. Trimming cost V 2 bases and J 3 bases, with 16 bases left between them. CDR3 nucleotides: TGTGCCAGCAGCCAACCCACCCCCGAACTGTACTATGGCTACACCTTC. Translated: CASSQPTPELYYGYTF.

The rearrangement links TRBV20-1 to TRBJ1-1, with D perhaps TRBD1 (5 bases). Germline V gene data show CDR1 as DFQATT and CDR2 as SNEGSKA (reference sequence). The germline V and J ends were trimmed by 6 bases and 5 bases, with 10 bases remaining between them. CDR3 length: 11 amino acids. The CDR3 here is CSAVQGTEAFF. DNA of the CDR3: TGCAGTGCCGTCCAGGGTACTGAAGCTTTCTTT.

This rearrangement joins TRBV5-6 to TRBJ2-5; the D gene is possibly TRBD1 (6 bases). This CDR3 region has 13 residues. V was cut by 2 bases and J by 5 bases, with 10 bases left in between. Germline V gene lookup returns CDR1 SGHDT and CDR2 YYEEEE. CDR3 protein: CASSLQGGETQYF. In nucleotides, the CDR3 is TGTGCCAGCAGCTTACAGGGCGGTGAGACCCAGTACTTC.

This rearrangement joins TRBV7-3 to TRBJ2-2, with D possibly being TRBD2 (7 bases). Trimming took 2 bases from V and 7 from J, leaving 11 bases between them. This CDR3 contains 14 residues. Germline V lookup: CDR1 SGHTA, CDR2 FQGTGA. CDR3 amino acids: CASSLGGADGELFF. CDR3 sequence (DNA): TGTGCCAGCAGCTTAGGGGGGGCCGACGGGGAGCTGTTTTTT.

This chain connects TRBV27 to TRBJ2-7; D is unclear. This CDR3 is 14 amino acids long. Germline CDR1 reads MNHEY; CDR2 reads SMNVEV (reference sequence). V lost 4 bases and J lost 2, with 12 bases in between. CDR3 sequence reads: CASSSPTSAYEQYF. CDR3 coding DNA: TGTGCCAGCAGTTCGCCGACATCCGCCTACGAGCAGTACTTC.

This chain joins TRBV4-1 and TRBJ1-2; 7 bases fit TRBD1. J gave up 5 bases and V 4 bases, and 7 bases lay outside the gene matches. CDR3 size: 14 residues. Germline V lookup: CDR1 MGHRA, CDR2 YSYEKL. For the CDR3, the DNA is TGCGCCAGCAGCCCGACAGGGCGACTTTATGGCTACACCTTC. Its protein product is CASSPTGRLYGYTF.

The rearrangement links TRBV28 to TRBJ2-3; TRBD2 matches 11 bases. J was trimmed by 4 bases and V by 6 bases; bases with no gene match: 9. The CDR3 totals 16 residues. Germline V lookup: CDR1 MDHEN, CDR2 SYDVKM. The DNA for the CDR3 is TGTGCCAGCAGCCCGGGACTAGCGGTTGATCCAGATACGCAGTATTTT. Its translation: CASSPGLAVDPDTQYF.

CDR3 residues: CASSLTSGGVGQFF. In DNA, the CDR3 is TGCGCCAGCAGCCTGACTAGCGGGGGGGTGGGGCAGTTCTTC. This chain uses TRBV4-1 with TRBJ2-1; TRBD2 matches at 14 bases. Trimming took 4 bases from V and 12 from J; bases not matched to a gene: 5. CDR3 length: 14 residues. Germline values: CDR1 MGHRA, CDR2 YSYEKL.

J is TRBJ1-4 and V is TRBV7-9; 11 bases are shared with TRBD1. This CDR3 contains 17 residues. The J segment lost 4 bases and the V segment lost 6 bases, leaving 10 bases of the junction unmatched. From germline, CDR1 is SEHNR and CDR2 FQNEAQ (reference sequence). Here the CDR3 reads CASSRRDRGGFNEKLFF. The CDR3 coding sequence is TGTGCCAGCAGTCGCCGGGACAGGGGGGGATTTAATGAAAAACTGTTTTTT.

V usage is TRBV7-3 and J usage is TRBJ2-1; 9 nucleotides line up with TRBD2. From germline, CDR1 is SGHTA and CDR2 FQGTGA. The CDR3 consists of 17 residues. The J segment lost 4 bases and the V segment lost 2 bases, leaving 9 bases of the junction unmatched. The chain's CDR3 is CASSLLGSGGVYNEQFF. CDR3 nucleotide sequence: TGTGCCAGCAGCTTATTAGGTAGCGGGGGTGTTTACAATGAGCAGTTCTTC.

V usage is TRBV19 and J usage is TRBJ1-5, with a weak D call TRBD1 (6 bases). Germline V gene sequence: CDR1 LNHDA, CDR2 SQIVND (reference sequence). This CDR3 contains 15 residues. V was trimmed by 7 bases and J by 3 bases, leaving 16 bases between them. The CDR3 nucleotides read TGTGCCAGTATGCAGGGGAAGGGGTACAATCAGCCCCAGCATTTT. Its translation is CASMQGKGYNQPQHF.